The clone carrying this TCR beta chain has ten or more counts. What it binds is not known. Time point indicated: newly diagnosed GD, antithyroid drugs for less than 3 months. The TCR library was made from RNA that had been extracted from PBMCs in TRIzol. Xi'an, China, was home to the endocrinology department that provided patients. Staff took roughly 9.1 milliliters of peripheral blood and put it into EDTA tubes. The source of the sample is a study of regulatory T cells in long-lasting Graves disease. According to the study, TCR beta libraries were built with iRepertoire HTBI primers and CDR3-region Arm-PCR. Each CDR3 protein is one row after TCRdb ran MiXCR on the multiplex PCR reads. This table holds some 230,000 distinct CDR3 sequences, 15% to 20% found once. Findings and caveats of the study: Samples came from peripheral blood alone, without thyroid tissue. TRBV28 was favored in persistent disease, as were TRBJ1-2 and TRBJ2-5.

CDR1 and CDR2 from the germline V gene are SGHNT and YENEEA. The CDR3 has 13 amino acids. V shed 4 bases and J shed 6 bases, with 11 bases lying between them. This chain links TRBV11-3 with TRBJ2-3; tentative D call: TRBD1 (6 bases). Specimen: peripheral blood mononuclear cells (PBMCs), collected at new diagnosis, from a patient treated with antithyroid drugs. The TCR was taken from a female donor with Graves disease. The CDR3 nucleotides read TGTGCCAGCAGCTACAGGGAATCGGATACGCAGTATTTT. Translated: CASSYRESDTQYF.